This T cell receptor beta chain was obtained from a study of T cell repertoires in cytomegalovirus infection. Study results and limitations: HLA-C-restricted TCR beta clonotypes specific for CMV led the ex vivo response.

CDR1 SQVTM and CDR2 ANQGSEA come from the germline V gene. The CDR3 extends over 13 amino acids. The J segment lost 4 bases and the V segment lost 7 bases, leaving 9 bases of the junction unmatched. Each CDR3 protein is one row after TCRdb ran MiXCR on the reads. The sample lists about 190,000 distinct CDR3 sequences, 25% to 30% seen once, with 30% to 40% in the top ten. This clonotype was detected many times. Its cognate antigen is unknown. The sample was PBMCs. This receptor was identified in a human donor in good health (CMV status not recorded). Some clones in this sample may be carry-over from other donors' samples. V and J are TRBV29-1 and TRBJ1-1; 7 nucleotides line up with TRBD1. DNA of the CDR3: TGCAGCGCCGACAGGGATGGGAGCACTGAAGCTTTCTTT. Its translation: CSADRDGSTEAFF.